The text below deals with one TCR beta chain. This CDR3 has 16 amino acids. After removal of 3 bases from V and 8 bases from J, the junction contained 13 bases not matched to a gene. Germline V gives CDR1 SGHDT, CDR2 YYEEEE. TCRdb's copy holds only in-frame clones and misses some; the assay was immunoSEQ multiplex PCR. The repertoire holds 300,000 to 400,000 clones, with over 80% as singletons. This record belongs to a study of blood T cell repertoires in COVID-19. Study as a whole: The analysed material was cDNA or gDNA that came from T cells, B-cell-depleted T cells, or PBMCs.

A Seattle source enrolled patients during active infection and followed them longitudinally. The clonotype was recovered from a woman aged 50 to 65 with COVID-19, enrolled during active disease. The genes are TRBV5-6 and TRBJ1-2, with TRBD1 identical over 10 bases. The sequenced sample was peripheral blood. The CDR3 DNA sequence: TGTGCCAGCAGCTCGTATTTTGGACAGGGGGTCGACGGCTACACCTTC. It specifies CASSSYFGQGVDGYTF.